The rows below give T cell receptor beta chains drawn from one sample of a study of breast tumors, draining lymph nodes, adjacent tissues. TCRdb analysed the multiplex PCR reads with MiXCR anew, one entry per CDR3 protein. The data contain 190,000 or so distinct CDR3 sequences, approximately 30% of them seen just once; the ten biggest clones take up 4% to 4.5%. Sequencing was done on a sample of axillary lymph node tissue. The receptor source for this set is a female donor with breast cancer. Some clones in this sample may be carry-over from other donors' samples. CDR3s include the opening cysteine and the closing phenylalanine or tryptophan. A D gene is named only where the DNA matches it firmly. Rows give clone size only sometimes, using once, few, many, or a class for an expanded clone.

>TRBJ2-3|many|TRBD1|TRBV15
CATSRTGVLARYTQYF
TGTGCCACCAGCAGAACAGGGGTTCTGGCACGTTATACGCAGTATTTT
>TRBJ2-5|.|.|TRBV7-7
CASSLYRKETQYF
TGTGCTAGCAGCTTATACCGGAAAGAGACCCAGTATTTC
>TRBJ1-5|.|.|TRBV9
CASSERVRNQHQPF
TGTGCCAGCAGTGAAAGGGTGCGGAATCAGCACCAGCCTTTT
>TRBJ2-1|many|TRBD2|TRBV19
CASSRGPSGDHNEQFF
TGTGCCAGTAGTAGGGGGCCTAGCGGGGACCACAATGAGCAGTTCTTC
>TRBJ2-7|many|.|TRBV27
CASSWQWPSYEQYF
TGTGCCAGCAGTTGGCAGTGGCCCTCCTACGAGCAGTACTTC
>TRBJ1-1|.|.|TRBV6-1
CASSEEPAPEAFF
TGTGCCAGCAGTGAAGAACCGGCGCCCGAAGCTTTCTTT
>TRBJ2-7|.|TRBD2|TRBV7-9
CASSPNPGLAGAYEQYF
TGTGCCAGCAGCCCTAACCCCGGACTAGCGGGGGCCTACGAGCAGTACTTC
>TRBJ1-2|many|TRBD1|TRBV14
CASSQGDRRGYTF
TGTGCCAGCAGCCAAGGGGACAGGCGTGGCTACACCTTC
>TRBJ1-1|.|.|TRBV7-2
CASSSTGLNTEAFF
TGTGCCAGCAGCTCGACAGGCCTGAACACTGAAGCTTTCTTT
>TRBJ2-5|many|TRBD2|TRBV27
CASSFPGGGRAETQYF
TGTGCCAGCAGTTTCCCCGGGGGCGGGAGGGCAGAGACCCAGTACTTC
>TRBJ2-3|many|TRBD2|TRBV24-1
CATSSGLAGTDTQYF
TGTGCCACCAGCTCCGGACTAGCGGGAACAGATACGCAGTATTTT
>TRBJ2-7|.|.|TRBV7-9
CARRRRSARDYEQYF
TGTGCTAGACGCCGACGGAGTGCCCGAGACTACGAGCAGTACTTC
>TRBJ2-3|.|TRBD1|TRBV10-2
CASSESIRGDTQYF
TGCGCCAGCAGTGAGTCGATCAGGGGGGATACGCAGTATTTT
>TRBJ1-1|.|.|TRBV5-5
CASSLVGGRAEAFF
TGTGCCAGCAGCTTGGTGGGGGGGAGAGCTGAAGCTTTCTTT
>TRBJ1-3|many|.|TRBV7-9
CASSYRQANSGNTIYF
TGTGCCAGCAGCTACCGACAGGCCAACTCTGGAAACACCATATATTTT
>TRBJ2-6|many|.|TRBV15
CATSREMGSGANVLTF
TGTGCCACCAGCAGAGAGATGGGCTCTGGGGCCAACGTCCTGACTTTC
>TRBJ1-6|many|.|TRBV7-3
CASSLGPDSPLHF
TGTGCCAGCAGCCTCGGTCCAGACTCACCCCTCCACTTT